These 27 T cell receptor beta chains originate from one sample sequenced in a study of CD8+ T cells in alopecia areata. Extraction of RNA preceded its reverse transcription into cDNA, which served as the sequencing template. Data came from immunoSEQ multiplex PCR; TCRdb stores just in-frame clones and leaves some out. The repertoire consists of 140,000 to 150,000 clones, with under 60% occurring once and the leading ten covering 6.4%. The specimen comprised CD4+ T cells sorted from blood, sampled at week 0. The receptors stem from a human donor with alopecia areata.

The chain combines TRBV21-1 with TRBJ2-2; the table's D gene call, TRBD1, was not cross checked with the DNA. TRBV21-1 is a recognized pseudogene. This CDR3 region has 12 residues. The CDR3 nucleotides read TGTGCCAGCAGCAAAAAACAGGGGGAGCTGTTTTTT. Protein: CASSKKQGELFF.

Only a few counts were recorded for this clone. This sequence joins TRBV10-3 and TRBJ1-5; D is unclear. V lost 4 bases to trimming and J lost 3 bases, with 7 bases between them. Per germline, CDR1 ENHRY and CDR2 SYGVKD. This CDR3 is 13 amino acids long. CDR3 amino acids: CAISVQVNQPQHF. The CDR3 DNA is TGTGCCATCAGTGTCCAGGTCAATCAGCCCCAGCATTTT.

This clone was seen only once. V usage is TRBV6-1 and J usage is TRBJ1-2; TRBD1 might be the D (6 bases). Germline V CDR1 and CDR2: MNHNS, SASEGT. The CDR3 contains 14 residues. Trimming took 5 bases from V and 4 from J, leaving 14 bases between them. CDR3 sequence: CASSQRGEGYGYTF. In DNA, the CDR3 is TGTGCCAGCAGTCAAAGGGGGGAAGGCTATGGCTACACCTTC.

J is TRBJ2-1 and V is TRBV27, with D uncertain. V was pared by 8 bases and J by 2 bases, with 10 bases between. CDR1 and CDR2 from the germline V gene are MNHEY and SMNVEV (reference sequence). This CDR3 region has 13 residues. The CDR3 DNA reads TGTGCCAGCCCCTCCGGAGCCTACAATGAGCAGTTCTTC. Translating it yields CASPSGAYNEQFF.

The chain joins TRBV29-1 to TRBJ1-2, with unresolved D. The CDR3 has 13 residues. CDR1 and CDR2 (germline): SQVTM, ANQGSEA. The V and J ends lost 5 bases and 0 bases respectively, with 10 bases between them. CDR3 protein: CSVHQASNYGYTF. For the CDR3, the DNA is TGCAGCGTTCATCAAGCTTCTAACTATGGCTACACCTTC.

This clone was counted once. The CDR3 loop reads CAWSGLGGETQYF. The CDR3 DNA is TGTGCCTGGAGTGGCCTAGGGGGAGAGACCCAGTACTTC. V is TRBV30 and J is TRBJ2-5, with D maybe TRBD1 (6 bases). The V gene's germline CDR1 is GTSNPN and CDR2 SVGIG (reference sequence). This CDR3 is 13 amino acids long. V dropped 1 base and J dropped 4 bases, with 10 bases sitting between them.

The rearrangement links TRBV7-9 to TRBJ1-6; D is perhaps TRBD1 (6 bases). The CDR3 is 17 residues long. V lost 1 base to trimming and J lost 7 bases, with 17 bases between them. From germline, CDR1 is SEHNR and CDR2 FQNEAQ (reference sequence). The CDR3 is CASSLGSGGQENSPLHF. The CDR3 DNA follows: TGTGCCAGCAGCTTAGGAAGTGGGGGCCAGGAGAATTCACCCCTCCACTTT.

This clone was observed a few times. CDR3 region: CASMGQSYGYTF. The CDR3 bases are TGTGCCAGTATGGGACAGAGCTATGGCTACACCTTC. V gene TRBV19 combines with J gene TRBJ1-2; 7 positions agree with TRBD1. Unmatched junction bases numbered 3, after V lost 7 bases and J lost 4 bases. The CDR3 sequence is 12 residues long. In germline, CDR1 is LNHDA, CDR2 SQIVND (reference sequence).

The V and J genes are TRBV27 and TRBJ2-3, with TRBD2 matching over 11 bases. With 2 bases clipped from V and 3 bases from J, the junction kept 10 bases outside the gene matches. Germline V CDR1 and CDR2: MNHEY, SMNVEV (reference sequence). The CDR3 runs to 18 residues. The CDR3 DNA follows: TGTGCCAGCAGTTTAACTCGGGGGACTAGCGGATCAACAGATACGCAGTATTTT. This codes for CASSLTRGTSGSTDTQYF.

This clone has a handful of counts. The chain couples TRBV5-6 to TRBJ2-7; a weak D match, TRBD1 (6 bases). The CDR3 is 14 residues long. Germline CDR1 and CDR2: SGHDT and YYEEEE. The V end was cut by 4 bases, the J end by 1 base, with 12 bases between. CDR3 nucleotides: TGTGCCAGCAGCCCCTCGACAGGTTCCTACGAGCAGTACTTC. Amino acid sequence: CASSPSTGSYEQYF.

The chain couples TRBV15 to TRBJ2-4; 7 positions agree with TRBD1. The CDR3 covers 15 residues. The V and J ends lost 5 bases and 1 base, in that order; junction bases with no gene match: 5. Looked up from germline, CDR1 is LNHNV and CDR2 is YYDKDF (reference sequence). The CDR3 here is CATSPGGTAKNIQYF. The DNA for the CDR3 is TGTGCCACCAGCCCAGGGGGTACGGCCAAAAACATTCAGTACTTC.

The V gene is TRBV7-2, the J gene TRBJ2-4, with 8 bases fitting TRBD1. V shed 6 bases and J 8 bases; nucleotides not matched to a gene: 9. Germline V gene data show CDR1 as SGHTA and CDR2 as FQGNSA. The CDR3 contains 14 residues. The CDR3 sequence is CASRRGQGTDIQYF. The CDR3 coding sequence is TGTGCCAGCAGACGAGGACAGGGTACGGACATTCAGTACTTC. The whole variable domain, remainder taken from reference TRBV7-2 and TRBJ2-4, is GAGVSQSPSNKVTEKGKDVELRCDPISGHTALYWYRQSLGQGLEFLIYFQGNSAPDKSGLPSDRFSAERTGGSVSTLTIQRTQQEDSAVYLCASRRGQGTDIQYFGAGTRLSVL.

The chain has TRBV5-1 and TRBJ1-2; D may be TRBD1 (5 bases). Between the trimmed V and J ends, which lost 4 bases and 6 bases, there was a span of 25 bases. This CDR3 has 17 residues. Germline V CDR1 and CDR2: SGHRS, YFSETQ. The CDR3 DNA is TGCGCCAGCAGCCCGGGACTTCTCGGAGGGTCCCCCAATGGCTACACCTTC. It codes for CASSPGLLGGSPNGYTF.

This clone was observed once. The CDR3 sequence: CAWSLQGGTDTQYF. CDR3 bases: TGTGCCTGGAGTTTACAGGGGGGCACAGATACGCAGTATTTT. The genes are TRBV30 and TRBJ2-3, with 8 bases matching TRBD1. This CDR3 spans 14 amino acids. Germline CDR1 is GTSNPN and CDR2 is SVGIG (reference sequence). J lost 1 base, V lost 2 bases, and 2 bases had no gene match.

A few counts support this clone. The genes are TRBV5-4 and TRBJ1-1; D is ambiguous. The CDR3 consists of 15 residues. From germline, CDR1 is SGHNT and CDR2 YYREEE (reference sequence). Trimming pared 0 bases from V and 5 bases from J, leaving 14 bases between. CDR3 coding DNA: TGTGCCAGCAGCTTGGCCATTAGGGATGGTACTGAAGCTTTCTTT. Its translation is CASSLAIRDGTEAFF.

CDR3 residues: CSVASPAGGQETQYF. In DNA form, the CDR3 reads TGCAGCGTTGCATCTCCCGCGGGGGGACAAGAGACCCAGTACTTC. The chain uses TRBV29-1 and TRBJ2-5; 8 bases are shared with TRBD2. Germline CDR1 SQVTM, CDR2 ANQGSEA. Germline trimming cut 4 bases from V and 2 bases from J; bases unmatched to any gene: 9. The CDR3 loop spans 15 amino acids.

The chain joins TRBV30 to TRBJ1-5; D is perhaps TRBD1 (5 bases). The CDR3 runs 13 residues. Trimming removed 3 bases at V and 5 bases at J, with 11 bases between. Germline CDR1 GTSNPN, CDR2 SVGIG (reference sequence). DNA of the CDR3: TGTGCCTGGAGCCCGCTGGGGGATCAGCCCCAGCATTTT. This translates into CAWSPLGDQPQHF.

The DNA for the CDR3 is TGTGCCAGCAGTCGGGACTACACAGATACGCAGTATTTT. Translation: CASSRDYTDTQYF. V usage is TRBV2 and J usage is TRBJ2-3, with 7 bases identical to TRBD2. CDR3 length equals 13 residues. CDR1 and CDR2 (germline): SNHLY, FYNNEI. V trimming: 5 bases; J trimming: 2 bases; junction bases outside the gene matches: 1.

The chain combines TRBV29-1 with TRBJ2-5; D is perhaps TRBD2 (6 bases). With 0 bases removed from V and 1 base from J, the gap between germline ends came to 9 bases. Looked up from germline, CDR1 is SQVTM and CDR2 is ANQGSEA. The CDR3 loop spans 14 amino acids. The CDR3: CSVEERDRQETQYF. In DNA, the CDR3 is TGCAGCGTTGAAGAGCGGGACCGCCAAGAGACCCAGTACTTC.

The V and J genes are TRBV10-3 and TRBJ1-4; the match to TRBD1 covers 8 bases. The CDR3 is 13 amino acids. V shed 9 bases, J shed 8 bases, and the junction held 8 bases outside the gene matches. Germline lookup yields CDR1 ENHRY and CDR2 SYGVKD. The CDR3 spells CAIRTGLREKLFF. In nucleotides, the CDR3 is TGTGCCATTAGGACAGGGCTGAGGGAAAAACTGTTTTTT.

This chain uses TRBV29-1 with TRBJ2-3; D unclear. The V end lost 3 bases, the J end lost 2 bases, and 9 bases lay between the germline ends. The CDR3 consists of 13 residues. In germline, CDR1 is SQVTM, CDR2 ANQGSEA. Here the CDR3 reads CSVEADSTDTQYF. CDR3 bases: TGCAGCGTTGAGGCCGATTCCACAGATACGCAGTATTTT.

The chain recombines TRBV29-1 with TRBJ1-3; 8 bases align to TRBD1. This CDR3 contains 14 residues. With V trimmed by 4 bases and J by 0 bases, 2 bases remained unmatched. Germline V gives CDR1 SQVTM, CDR2 ANQGSEA. For the CDR3, the DNA is TGCAGCGTTGGGGACAGGTACTCTGGAAACACCATATATTTT. Translation: CSVGDRYSGNTIYF.

This rearrangement joins TRBV27 to TRBJ1-1; 10 positions agree with TRBD1. The CDR3 spans 13 residues. Looked up from germline, CDR1 is MNHEY and CDR2 is SMNVEV (reference sequence). Trimming removed 8 bases from V and 6 bases from J; junction bases left unmatched: 6. CDR3: CASYGQGDAEAFF. For the CDR3, the DNA is TGTGCCAGCTACGGACAGGGGGACGCTGAAGCTTTCTTT.

This clone was found a few times. This chain links TRBV5-6 with TRBJ1-1; 10 nucleotides align to TRBD1. The CDR3 has 14 residues. CDR1 SGHDT and CDR2 YYEEEE come from the germline V gene. The V gene end was trimmed by 9 bases and the J gene end by 4 bases; junction bases not matched to a gene: 9. The CDR3 loop reads CATTGTGAVTEAFF. Written as DNA, the CDR3 is TGTGCCACCACCGGGACAGGGGCCGTCACTGAAGCTTTCTTT.

This sequence joins TRBV4-3 and TRBJ1-2, with 7 bases that match TRBD1. Germline V gene lookup returns CDR1 LGHNA and CDR2 YSLEER. The ends lost 3 bases at V and 1 base at J; junction bases unmatched: 5. The length of the CDR3 is 15 residues. CDR3 residues: CASSQSRGYNYGYTF. As DNA, the CDR3 is TGCGCCAGCAGCCAGAGCAGGGGGTATAACTATGGCTACACCTTC.

The V gene is TRBV29-1, the J gene TRBJ2-5; tentatively, D is TRBD1 (6 bases). The CDR3 spans 12 residues. Germline V gene data show CDR1 as SQVTM and CDR2 as ANQGSEA. The V end lost 4 bases, the J end lost 6 bases, and 12 bases lay between the germline ends. The DNA of the CDR3 is TGCAGCGTTGTAGGGGACACTAAGACCCAGTACTTC. Translation gives CSVVGDTKTQYF. Together with reference TRBV29-1 and TRBJ2-5, the CDR3 gives the full variable domain: SAVISQKPSRDICQRGTSLTIQCQVDSQVTMMFWYRQQPGQSLTLIATANQGSEATYESGFVIDKFPISRPNLTFSTLTVSNMSPEDSSIYLCSVVGDTKTQYFGPGTRLLVL.

At least ten counts were recorded for this clone. This sequence joins TRBV6-1 and TRBJ2-2; TRBD2 is a possible D gene (6 bases). V was clipped by 2 bases and J by 5 bases, with 18 bases between them. The CDR3 sequence is 17 residues long. Germline-derived CDR1 and CDR2 are MNHNS and SASEGT. CDR3 coding DNA: TGTGCCAGCAGTGAACCGCTAGGGCGGGGATGGACCGGGGAGCTGTTTTTT. Its translation: CASSEPLGRGWTGELFF.